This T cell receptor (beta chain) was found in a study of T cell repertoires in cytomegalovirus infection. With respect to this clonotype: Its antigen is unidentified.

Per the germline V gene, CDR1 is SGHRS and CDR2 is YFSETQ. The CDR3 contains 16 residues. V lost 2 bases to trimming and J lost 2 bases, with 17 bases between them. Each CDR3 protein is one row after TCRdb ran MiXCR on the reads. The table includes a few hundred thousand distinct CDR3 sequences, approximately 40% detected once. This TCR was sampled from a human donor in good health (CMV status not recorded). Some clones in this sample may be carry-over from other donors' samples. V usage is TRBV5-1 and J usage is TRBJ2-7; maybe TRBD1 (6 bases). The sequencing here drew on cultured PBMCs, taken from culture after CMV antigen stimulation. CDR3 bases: TGCGCCAGCAGCTTTTCCTACAGGGAAACCACCTACGAGCAGTACTTC. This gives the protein CASSFSYRETTYEQYF. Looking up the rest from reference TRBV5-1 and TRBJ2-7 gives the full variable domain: KAGVTQTPRYLIKTRGQQVTLSCSPISGHRSVSWYQQTPGQGLQFLFEYFSETQRNKGNFPGRFSGRQFSNSRSEMNVSTLELGDSALYLCASSFSYRETTYEQYFGPGTRLTVT.